A selection of T cell receptor beta chains follows, all from one sample in a study of T cell clusters in autoimmune cytopenias. TCRdb re-called the multiplex PCR reads; one entry per CDR3 protein, DNA not given. This sample carries over 10,000 distinct CDR3 sequences, with roughly 3% going to the ten biggest clones. The source material was peripheral blood. The receptor set was obtained from a human donor with an autoimmune cytopenia or autoimmune hepatitis (not recorded which). Each CDR3 is given with its conserved first and last residue. Size tells how often a clone was seen (once, few, many) or the class of an expanded clone, and some rows leave it out.

>.|TRBV29-1|TRBJ2-3
CSVGAVTGSTQYF
>.|TRBV15|TRBJ2-1
CATSREGLANNEQFF
>.|TRBV10-3|TRBJ2-5
CAISESTRGHQETQYF
>.|TRBV20-1|TRBJ2-2
CSSPGISGELFF
>.|TRBV6-1|TRBJ1-5
CASRQGADSNQPQHF
>.|TRBV7-9|TRBJ1-2
CASSYLPGQRNYYGYTF
>.|TRBV15|TRBJ1-2
CATSRRQGDYGYTF
>.|TRBV19|TRBJ1-2
CASSMRASRHYGYTF
>.|TRBV6-1|TRBJ2-7
CAIARQGAGEQYF
>.|TRBV5-4|TRBJ2-3
CASSLVGQGADTQYF
>.|TRBV5-1|TRBJ2-1
CASSLAADLHYNEQFF
>.|TRBV12-3/TRBV12-4|TRBJ1-5
CASSLVLQPQHF
>.|TRBV30|TRBJ1-2
CAWSTEGGYTF
>.|TRBV6-5|TRBJ2-5
CASSYSSATEETQYF
>medium-sized|TRBV19|TRBJ2-3
CASSARLLLATDTQYF
>.|TRBV30|TRBJ1-1
CAWGRGQRAFF
>medium-sized|TRBV29-1|TRBJ1-2
CSGEVGYGYTF
>medium-sized|TRBV29-1|TRBJ2-7
CSVGGLAGGFSYEQYF
>medium-sized|TRBV19|TRBJ2-3
CASSYRSGRSTDTQYF
>.|TRBV19|TRBJ1-1
CASSQTGEEAFF
>medium-sized|TRBV19|TRBJ2-1
CASSIGAGGLHEQFF
>.|TRBV18|TRBJ2-7
CASSPQGIEQYF
>large|TRBV29-1|TRBJ2-7
CSVEGEDSYEQYF
>.|TRBV6-6|TRBJ1-2
CASSQPGTVYGYTF
>.|TRBV6-5|TRBJ2-7
CASSRGPAGTTLHEQYF
>medium-sized|TRBV29-1|TRBJ1-2
CSLTGPNGYTF
>.|TRBV7-6|TRBJ2-2
CASSRQTGELFF
>.|TRBV19|TRBJ2-5
CASRHWDRGQETQYF
>medium-sized|TRBV19|TRBJ2-3
CATEGSTDTQYF
>.|TRBV27|TRBJ1-4
CASSRTGRGEKLFF
>.|TRBV7-2|TRBJ2-1
CASSRLGETESGQFF
>medium-sized|TRBV29-1|TRBJ2-3
CSVTRDSTSTDTQYF
>.|TRBV27|TRBJ2-7
CASSSGGGDFYEQYF
>.|TRBV5-4|TRBJ2-7
CASSFRTNPYEQYF
>.|TRBV18|TRBJ2-2
CASSPNPGSGELFF
>.|TRBV6-2/TRBV6-3|TRBJ2-5
CASRPGDQETQYF
>.|TRBV18|TRBJ2-2
CASSPGTANTGELFF
>.|TRBV6-1|TRBJ1-5
CASTPTGAGTGGPLAGNQPQHF
>.|TRBV6-5|TRBJ2-7
CASSAVPGTSFLEQYF
>.|TRBV12-3/TRBV12-4|TRBJ1-4
CASRTGQFNEKLFF
>.|TRBV30|TRBJ1-1
CAWSGGGTEAFF
>.|TRBV6-2/TRBV6-3|TRBJ2-1
CASSVKGASYNEQFF